Listed below are T cell receptor beta chains from one sample, sequenced in a study of sequential checkpoint blockade in melanoma. Clones were sequenced by immunoSEQ multiplex PCR, and TCRdb holds only the in-frame ones, with some missing. Seen here are fewer than 35,000 clones, roughly four fifths observed once, and the top ten hold approximately 23%. Sequencing was performed on CD8+ T cells sorted from blood (inferred from file names), taken from a patient given nivolumab and ipilimumab in sequence. These receptors were collected from a human donor with melanoma. The CDR3 runs from the conserved cysteine through the conserved F or W. A D gene is named only where the DNA matches it firmly. Clone size is given for some rows only: seen once, a few or many times, or a class if the clone is expanded.

abundance,v_gene,j_gene,d_gene,CDR3nt,CDR3aa
.,TRBV4-1,TRBJ2-7,.,TGCGCCAGCAGCCAAGTTCTTGGGGGCCGGGGTACCTACGAGCAGTACTTC,CASSQVLGGRGTYEQYF
once,TRBV5-1,TRBJ2-1,TRBD2,TGCGCCAGCAGCTATGTGGCGGGAGGGGATAATGAGCAGTTCTTC,CASSYVAGGDNEQFF
.,TRBV13,TRBJ1-2,TRBD1,TGTGCCAGCAGCCCCGACAGGGTATGGGGATATGGCTACACCTTC,CASSPDRVWGYGYTF
.,TRBV9,TRBJ2-2,.,TGTGCCAGCAGCGCGACTAGCGGGGAGCTGTTTTTT,CASSATSGELFF
.,TRBV6-1,TRBJ2-7,.,TGTGCCAGCAGTGAAGGGGGCGGATCCTACGAGCAGTACTTC,CASSEGGGSYEQYF
.,TRBV19,TRBJ1-1,TRBD1,TGTGCCAGTAGTATAAGGGACAGCGCTGAAGCTTTCTTT,CASSIRDSAEAFF
.,TRBV7-7,TRBJ2-5,.,TGTGCCAGCAGCGCGAGTGTAGCGGAGCAAGAGACCCAGTACTTC,CASSASVAEQETQYF
.,TRBV11-2,TRBJ2-1,.,TGTGCCAGCAGCTTAGGTCTATACAATGAGCAGTTCTTC,CASSLGLYNEQFF
.,TRBV27,TRBJ1-4,.,TGTGCCAGCAGTTTAGTCGGAGCAGGGAGGGGGGAAAAACTGTTTTTT,CASSLVGAGRGEKLFF
once,TRBV4-3,TRBJ2-1,TRBD2,TGCGCCAGCAGCTCATACACTGTCGGGCGGGAGACGGACCATGAGCAGTTCTTC,CASSSYTVGRETDHEQFF
few,TRBV19,TRBJ1-6,.,TGTGCCAGTAGTATTTACGGACTCCTTCCAAATTCACCCCTCCACTTT,CASSIYGLLPNSPLHF
.,TRBV5-6,TRBJ1-2,TRBD1,TGTGCCAGCAGCTTGCAGGGGGCGCTTAGTGGCTACACCTTC,CASSLQGALSGYTF
.,TRBV7-8,TRBJ2-7,.,TGTGCCAGCAGCTTAGCCGGGATCTCCTACGAGCAGTACTTC,CASSLAGISYEQYF
.,TRBV5-6,TRBJ1-3,.,TGTGCCAGCAGCGGGGGGGACCTGGGAAACACCATATATTTT,CASSGGDLGNTIYF
.,TRBV4-3,TRBJ2-2,.,TGCGCCAGCAGCCAAGATGCGACACAGATCACCGGGGAGCTGTTTTTT,CASSQDATQITGELFF
.,TRBV7-6,TRBJ2-7,.,TGTGCCAGCAGCTTAGGACTAGGCCTCTACGAGCAGTACTTC,CASSLGLGLYEQYF
.,TRBV7-9,TRBJ2-6,.,TGTGCCAGCACGTCGGGCTCTGGGGCCAACGTCCTGACTTTC,CASTSGSGANVLTF
.,TRBV5-4,TRBJ2-1,.,.,CASSSSTVTIYNEQFF
.,TRBV19,TRBJ1-1,TRBD1,TGTGCCAGTAGTATAGATTATATGGAGGGGGCGAACACTGAAGCTTTCTTT,CASSIDYMEGANTEAFF
.,TRBV6-4,TRBJ1-2,TRBD1,TGTGCCAGCAGCCGGGACAGGCGGAAGGCTGGCTACACCTTC,CASSRDRRKAGYTF
.,TRBV14,TRBJ2-3,.,TGTGCCAGCAGCCTACGGACGGGGAGCACAGATACGCAGTATTTT,CASSLRTGSTDTQYF
.,TRBV6-5,TRBJ2-7,.,TGTGCCAGCAGTTACTATCGGGAGTGGTACTTC,CASSYYREWYF
once,TRBV4-1,TRBJ2-3,.,TGCGCCAGCAGCCAAGCGGGACTTATAAACTCAGATACGCAGTATTTT,CASSQAGLINSDTQYF
.,TRBV30,TRBJ1-2,TRBD1,TGTGCCTGGGGTTGGACAGGGAAGAACTATGGCTACACCTTC,CAWGWTGKNYGYTF
.,TRBV9,TRBJ2-6,.,TGTGCCAGCAGCCCCCGAGGAAGTTCTGGGGCCAACGTCCTGACTTTC,CASSPRGSSGANVLTF
.,TRBV9,TRBJ2-7,.,TGTGCCAGCAGCGTCGGGGTCGGCGAGCAGTACTTC,CASSVGVGEQYF
.,TRBV30,TRBJ2-1,TRBD2,TGTGCCTGGAGTGTACACGTCCTAGCGGGAGGCCTATTCGGTGAGCAGTTCTTC,CAWSVHVLAGGLFGEQFF
.,TRBV7-8,TRBJ1-3,TRBD1,TGTGCCAGCAGCTTAGGCGGCAGGGGGCAGACTGGAAACACCATATATTTT,CASSLGGRGQTGNTIYF
.,TRBV6-4,TRBJ2-3,TRBD2,TGTGCCAGCAGCCTAGCGGGGGGCACAGATACGCAGTATTTT,CASSLAGGTDTQYF
.,TRBV6-6,TRBJ1-1,.,TGTGCCAGTACACAACCGGGGATAGACACTGAAGCTTTCTTT,CASTQPGIDTEAFF
.,TRBV15,TRBJ2-7,TRBD1,TGTGCCACTATGGGACAGACCTCCTACGAGCAGTACTTC,CATMGQTSYEQYF
.,TRBV4-2,TRBJ2-3,TRBD1,TGTGCCAGCAGCCAAGAAGTCGGGACAGGGGGCACAGATACGCAGTATTTT,CASSQEVGTGGTDTQYF
.,TRBV4-3,TRBJ2-2,.,TGCGCCAGCAGCCATATCAGACAGATCTTCACCGGGGAGCTGTTTTTT,CASSHIRQIFTGELFF
.,TRBV6-1,TRBJ1-2,.,TGTGCCAGCAGTGTCCGCGGACAGAACTATGGCTACACCTTC,CASSVRGQNYGYTF
.,TRBV28,TRBJ2-5,TRBD2,TGTGCCAGCAGTAAGGGACTAGCGGGAGTCCGCGAGACCCAGTACTTC,CASSKGLAGVRETQYF